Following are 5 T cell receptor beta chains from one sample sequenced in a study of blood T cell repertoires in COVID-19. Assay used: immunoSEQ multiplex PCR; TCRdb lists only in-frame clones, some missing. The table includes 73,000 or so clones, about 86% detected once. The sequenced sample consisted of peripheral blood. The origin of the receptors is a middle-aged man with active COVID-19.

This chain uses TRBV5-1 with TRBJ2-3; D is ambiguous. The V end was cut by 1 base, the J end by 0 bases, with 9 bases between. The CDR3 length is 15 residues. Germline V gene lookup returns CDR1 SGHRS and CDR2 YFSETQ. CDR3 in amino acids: CASSLWAGSTDTQYF. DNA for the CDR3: TGCGCCAGCAGCTTGTGGGCAGGAAGCACAGATACGCAGTATTTT.

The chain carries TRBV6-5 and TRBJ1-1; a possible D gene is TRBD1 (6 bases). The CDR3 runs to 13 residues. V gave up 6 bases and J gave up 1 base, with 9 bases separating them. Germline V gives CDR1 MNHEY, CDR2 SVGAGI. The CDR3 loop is CASRWGQNTEAFF. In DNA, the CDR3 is TGTGCCAGCAGGTGGGGACAGAACACTGAAGCTTTCTTT.

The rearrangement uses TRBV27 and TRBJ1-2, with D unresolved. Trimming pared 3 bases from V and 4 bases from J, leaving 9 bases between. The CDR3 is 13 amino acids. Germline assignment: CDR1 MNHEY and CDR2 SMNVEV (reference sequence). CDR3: CASSFDNSYGYTF. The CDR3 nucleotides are TGTGCCAGCAGTTTTGACAATTCCTATGGCTACACCTTC.

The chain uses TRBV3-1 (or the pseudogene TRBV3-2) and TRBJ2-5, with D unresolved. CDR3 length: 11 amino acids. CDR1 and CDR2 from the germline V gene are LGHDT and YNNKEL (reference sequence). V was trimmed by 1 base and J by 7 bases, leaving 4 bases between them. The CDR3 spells CASSQAGTQYF. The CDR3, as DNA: TGTGCCAGCAGCCAAGCCGGGACCCAGTACTTC.

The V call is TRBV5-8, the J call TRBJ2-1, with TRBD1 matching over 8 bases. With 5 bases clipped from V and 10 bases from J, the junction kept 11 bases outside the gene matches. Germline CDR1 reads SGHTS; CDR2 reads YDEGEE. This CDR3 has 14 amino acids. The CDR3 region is CASSWGTGSGEQFF. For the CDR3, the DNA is TGTGCCAGCAGTTGGGGGACAGGCTCGGGAGAGCAGTTCTTC.